This is a list of T cell receptor beta chains from one sample in a study of blood T cell repertoires in COVID-19. Clones were sequenced by immunoSEQ multiplex PCR, and TCRdb holds only the in-frame ones, with some missing. The table lists 85,000 to 100,000 clones, 70% to 90% of them singletons, with less than 35% in the top ten. The sample was peripheral blood. The source of these receptors is a man between 50 and 59 years old with active or convalescent COVID-19. Both conserved end residues are part of each CDR3. Fields, in order: clone size, J gene, V gene, D gene, CDR3 DNA, CDR3 protein. A D gene is named only where the DNA matches it firmly. Clone sizes are given selectively: once, few, many, or a class where the clone is expanded.

>.|TRBJ1-3|TRBV29-1|TRBD1
TGCAGCGCCCATCGCGGGACAGGGGCTGGAAACACCATATATTTT
CSAHRGTGAGNTIYF
>.|TRBJ1-5|TRBV18|TRBD1
TGTGCCAGCTCACCAGGGACAGGGCACTATCAGCCCCAGCATTTT
CASSPGTGHYQPQHF
>few|TRBJ2-7|TRBV12-3/TRBV12-4|.
TGTGCCAGCAGAAAACAGACCTACGAGCAGTACTTC
CASRKQTYEQYF
>.|TRBJ2-2|TRBV5-4|TRBD1
TGTGCCAGCAGGAACGACGCAGGGGGTAACACCGGGGAGCTGTTTTTT
CASRNDAGGNTGELFF
>.|TRBJ1-5|TRBV5-1|TRBD1
TGCGCCAGCAGCCCGACAGGGGACAACAATCAGCCCCAGCATTTT
CASSPTGDNNQPQHF
>.|TRBJ1-6|TRBV27|.
TGTGCCAGCAGTTTAGAGGGGGACTCCTATAATTCACCCCTCCACTTT
CASSLEGDSYNSPLHF
>.|TRBJ1-5|TRBV6-1|.
TGTGCCAGCAGTGAATGGCCAGGGAATCAGCCCCAGCATTTT
CASSEWPGNQPQHF
>.|TRBJ2-5|TRBV7-6|.
TGTGCCAGCAGCTTAAATCGGGTTTCGGAGACCCAGTACTTC
CASSLNRVSETQYF
>.|TRBJ2-1|TRBV24-1|.
TGTGCCACCAGTGATTGGACAGAGTCCTACAATGAGCAGTTCTTC
CATSDWTESYNEQFF
>.|TRBJ2-5|TRBV5-1|TRBD2
TGCGCCAGCGGGGGGACTAGCGGATTAACAGAGACCCAGTACTTC
CASGGTSGLTETQYF
>once|TRBJ2-1|TRBV5-4|TRBD1
TGTGCCAGTTCCGGGACAGGGGGCCTGAATGAGCAGTTCTTC
CASSGTGGLNEQFF
>few|TRBJ2-7|TRBV23-1|.
TGCGCCAGCAGTCAGCCAACGTCCAGGGGTTCGACCTACGAGCAGTACTTC
CASSQPTSRGSTYEQYF
>.|TRBJ1-2|TRBV25-1|.
TGTGCCAGCAGTGCCCCTGGCCCTTATGGCTACACCTTC
CASSAPGPYGYTF
>.|TRBJ2-7|TRBV6-2/TRBV6-3|.
TGTGCCAGCAGTTACTCATTCCCTTGGCAGCAGTACTTC
CASSYSFPWQQYF
>.|TRBJ2-3|TRBV24-1|TRBD2
TGTGCCACCCGGGCGGGGGGCACAGATACGCAGTATTTT
CATRAGGTDTQYF
>.|TRBJ1-4|TRBV3-1/TRBV3-2|.
TGTGCCAGCAGCCTTAGGGGTAATGAAAAACTGTTTTTT
CASSLRGNEKLFF
>.|TRBJ2-5|TRBV2|.
TGTGCCAGCAGCGGACAGTCTCCGGAGACCCAGTACTTC
CASSGQSPETQYF
>few|TRBJ1-2|TRBV11-2|.
TGTGCCAGCAGCTTAGACAGGGATTATGGCTACACCTTC
CASSLDRDYGYTF
>.|TRBJ2-2|TRBV23-1|TRBD1
TGCGCCAGCCGGAGAGAATTAGCGAGGGACAGGGATTTCTTAAAGAACACCGGGGAGCTGTTTTTT
CASRRELARDRDFLKNTGELFF
>.|TRBJ2-7|TRBV25-1|TRBD1
TGTGCCAGCAGTGAAGGACAGGACTACGAGCAGTACTTC
CASSEGQDYEQYF
>.|TRBJ2-2|TRBV28|.
TGTGCCAGCAGTTTAGGTGGGAGCCCGAACACCGGGGAGCTGTTTTTT
CASSLGGSPNTGELFF
>.|TRBJ1-2|TRBV29-1|.
TGCAGCGTCGGGCAGGGGATGGGAGGCTACACCTTC
CSVGQGMGGYTF
>.|TRBJ1-1|TRBV14|.
TGTGCCAGCAGACGCCAAGCGAACACTGAAGCTTTCTTT
CASRRQANTEAFF
>.|TRBJ2-5|TRBV11-3|TRBD2
TGTGCCAGCAGCTTAGGGGCTGGACTAGCGGGGCAAGAGACCCAGTACTTC
CASSLGAGLAGQETQYF
>.|TRBJ2-3|TRBV6-5|TRBD2
TGTGCCAGCAGGCCTAGCGGGATCCCAGGGGATACGCAGTATTTT
CASRPSGIPGDTQYF
>once|TRBJ2-5|TRBV19|.
TGTGCCAGTAGTAAAGGAGGGAGGGACACCGGGACCCAGTACTTC
CASSKGGRDTGTQYF
>.|TRBJ2-3|TRBV11-3|.
TGTGCCAGCAGCCTCTACACAGATACGCAGTATTTT
CASSLYTDTQYF
>.|TRBJ2-7|TRBV19|.
TGTGCCAGTAGTGATCCCCCCGGGGAGCCTTACGAGCAGTACTTC
CASSDPPGEPYEQYF